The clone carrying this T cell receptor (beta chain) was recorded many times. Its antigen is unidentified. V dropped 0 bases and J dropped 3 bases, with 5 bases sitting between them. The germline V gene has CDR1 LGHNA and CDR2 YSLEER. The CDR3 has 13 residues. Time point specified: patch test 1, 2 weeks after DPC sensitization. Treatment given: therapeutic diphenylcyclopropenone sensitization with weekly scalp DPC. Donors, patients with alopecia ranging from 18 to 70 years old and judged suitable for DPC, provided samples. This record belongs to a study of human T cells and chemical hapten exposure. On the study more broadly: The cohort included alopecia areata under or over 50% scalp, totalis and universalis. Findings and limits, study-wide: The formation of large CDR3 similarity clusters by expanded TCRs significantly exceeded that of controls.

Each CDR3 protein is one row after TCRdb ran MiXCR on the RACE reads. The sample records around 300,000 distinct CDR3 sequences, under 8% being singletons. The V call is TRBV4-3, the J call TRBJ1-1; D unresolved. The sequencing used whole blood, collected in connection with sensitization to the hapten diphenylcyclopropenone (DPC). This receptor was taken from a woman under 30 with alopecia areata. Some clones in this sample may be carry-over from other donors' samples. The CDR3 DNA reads TGCGCCAGCAGCCAAGATAGGTACACTGAAGCTTTCTTT. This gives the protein CASSQDRYTEAFF.